The T cell receptor beta chain described here comes from a study of shared clonotypes between healthy human individuals. Whole-study context: Per donor, CD8 memory used one plate, CD8 naive used two, CD4 memory used three and CD4 naive used three. Overall study findings and caveats: In general, naive subsets displayed greater estimated richness than memory subsets did.

On this clone itself: Its matching antigen is unknown.

The V gene's germline CDR1 is MNHEY and CDR2 SVGAGI. The CDR3 has 13 amino acids. V was pared by 4 bases and J by 8 bases, with 0 bases of the junction left unmatched. It was at deep level that the assay was run. Original processing notes: Junction-only sequences without quality scores were provided by ImmunoSEQ, so filtering was different. Data came from immunoSEQ multiplex PCR; TCRdb stores just in-frame clones and leaves some out. For V, J and clone size, that table is used; D and trimming come from the DNA. The sample shows a few million clones, approximately 93% of them seen only once. The sample taken for sequencing was naive CD4+ T cells from PBMCs. Subset described: CD45RA+ positively selected. The V call is TRBV6-5, the J call TRBJ1-4; 11 bases are shared with TRBD1. The clonotype was recovered from a man aged 18 to 29 in good health. Some clones in this sample may be carry-over from other donors' samples. CDR3 sequence reads: CASSWDRGEKLFF. Written as DNA, the CDR3 is TGTGCCAGCAGTTGGGACAGGGGGGAAAAACTGTTTTTT.